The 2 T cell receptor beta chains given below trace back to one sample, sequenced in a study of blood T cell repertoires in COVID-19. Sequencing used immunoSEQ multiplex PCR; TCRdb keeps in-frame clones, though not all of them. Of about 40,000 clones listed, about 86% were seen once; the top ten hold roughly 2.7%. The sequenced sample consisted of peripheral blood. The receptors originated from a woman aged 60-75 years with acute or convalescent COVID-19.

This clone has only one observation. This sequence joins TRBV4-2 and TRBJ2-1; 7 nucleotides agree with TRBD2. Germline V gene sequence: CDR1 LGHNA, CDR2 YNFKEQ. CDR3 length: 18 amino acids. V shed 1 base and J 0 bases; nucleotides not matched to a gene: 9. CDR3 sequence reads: CASSQGGAAGSSYNEQFF. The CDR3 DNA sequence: TGTGCCAGCAGCCAAGGTGGAGCAGCGGGGAGCTCCTACAATGAGCAGTTCTTC.

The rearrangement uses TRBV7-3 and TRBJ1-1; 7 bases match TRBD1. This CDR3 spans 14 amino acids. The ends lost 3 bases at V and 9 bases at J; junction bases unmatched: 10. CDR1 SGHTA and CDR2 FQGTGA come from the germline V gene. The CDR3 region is CASSFTLGTAQAFF. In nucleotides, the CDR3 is TGTGCCAGCAGCTTCACCCTAGGGACAGCTCAAGCTTTCTTT.